This T cell receptor (beta chain) was recorded in a study of T-cell memory formation after mild COVID-19. To note about this clonotype: No antigen is known for it.

The CDR3 runs 14 residues. Trimming removed 6 bases from V and 7 bases from J; junction bases left unmatched: 6. Per the germline V gene, CDR1 is DFQATT and CDR2 is SNEGSKA (reference sequence). Study-wide results and limits: Clones from the second wave (peaking day 37) had unconfirmed SARS-CoV-2 specificity. CD4+ contracting clones lay mainly in CM and EM, CD8+ ones in EMRA. Memory sampled before infection contained some responding clones, suggesting cross-reactive memory joined. Contracting clones, day 15 to 85, had balanced CD4/CD8, and later expanders favored CD4+.

From the 5' RACE reads, TCRdb called clonotypes with MiXCR, one entry per CDR3 protein. Among 220,000 or so distinct CDR3 sequences listed, 7.5% to 10% were seen once. The receptor comes from a man aged 18 to 29 who had mild COVID-19 (a few samples of this study predate the infection). Cell type and time point are not known. The V gene is TRBV20-1, the J gene TRBJ2-3; the match to TRBD2 covers 14 bases. The sample taken for sequencing was PBMCs or a T cell subset sorted from them (not recorded which). The CDR3 nucleotides read TGCAGTGCAGAGACTAGCGGGGGGGCACATACGCAGTATTTT. Translation gives CSAETSGGAHTQYF.